This TCR beta chain stems from a study of T cell responses to AZD1222 COVID-19 vaccine. Details on this clone: The antigen is undetermined.

Study conclusions and caveats: Baseline antibody screening turned up just a handful of seropositive AZD1222 recipients.

V dropped 9 bases and J dropped 8 bases, with 19 bases sitting between them. Germline CDR1 MNHEY, CDR2 SVGAGI. The CDR3 runs to 13 residues. TCRdb keeps only in-frame clones here, not all; method: immunoSEQ multiplex PCR. The sample holds 150,000 to 200,000 clones, roughly 94% seen once. The TCR sequence derives from an adult in good health. Specimen: peripheral blood, collected on day 0 of AZD1222 vaccination. J is TRBJ1-2 and V is TRBV6-5; D unclear. The CDR3 here is CASALGPSAGYTF. The CDR3 coding sequence is TGTGCCAGTGCACTGGGCCCTTCGGCCGGCTACACCTTC.